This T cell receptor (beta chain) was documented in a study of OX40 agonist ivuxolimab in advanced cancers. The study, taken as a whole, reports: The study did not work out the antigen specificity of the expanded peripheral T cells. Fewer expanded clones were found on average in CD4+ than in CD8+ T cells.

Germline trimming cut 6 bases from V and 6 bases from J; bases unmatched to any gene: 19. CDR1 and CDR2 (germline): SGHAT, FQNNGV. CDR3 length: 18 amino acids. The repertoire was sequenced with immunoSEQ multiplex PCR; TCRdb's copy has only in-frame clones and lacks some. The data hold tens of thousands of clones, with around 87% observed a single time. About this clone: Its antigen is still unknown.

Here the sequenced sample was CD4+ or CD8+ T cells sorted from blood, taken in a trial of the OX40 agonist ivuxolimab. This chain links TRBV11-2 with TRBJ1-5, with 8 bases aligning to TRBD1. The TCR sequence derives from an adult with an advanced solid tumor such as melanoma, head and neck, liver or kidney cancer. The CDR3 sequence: CASSHHTIQGALGQPQHF. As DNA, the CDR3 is TGTGCCAGCAGTCACCATACGATCCAGGGGGCGCTGGGTCAGCCCCAGCATTTT.